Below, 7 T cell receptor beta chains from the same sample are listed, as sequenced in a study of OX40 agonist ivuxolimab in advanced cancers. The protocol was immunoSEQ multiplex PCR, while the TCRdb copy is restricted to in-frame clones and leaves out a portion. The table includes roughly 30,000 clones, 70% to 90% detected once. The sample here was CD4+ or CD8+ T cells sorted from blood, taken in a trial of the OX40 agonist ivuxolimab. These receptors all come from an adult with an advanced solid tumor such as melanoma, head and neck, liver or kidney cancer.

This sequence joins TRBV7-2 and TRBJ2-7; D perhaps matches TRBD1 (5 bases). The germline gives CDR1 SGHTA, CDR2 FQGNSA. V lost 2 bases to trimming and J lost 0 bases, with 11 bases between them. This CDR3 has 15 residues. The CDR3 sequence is CASSLFTGISYEQYF. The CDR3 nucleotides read TGTGCCAGCAGCTTATTTACAGGAATCTCCTACGAGCAGTACTTC.

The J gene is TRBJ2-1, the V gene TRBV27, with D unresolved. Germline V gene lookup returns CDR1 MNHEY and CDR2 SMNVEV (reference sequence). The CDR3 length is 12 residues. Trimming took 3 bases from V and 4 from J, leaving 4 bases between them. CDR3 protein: CASSLGYNEQFF. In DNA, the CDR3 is TGTGCCAGCAGTTTGGGTTACAATGAGCAGTTCTTC.

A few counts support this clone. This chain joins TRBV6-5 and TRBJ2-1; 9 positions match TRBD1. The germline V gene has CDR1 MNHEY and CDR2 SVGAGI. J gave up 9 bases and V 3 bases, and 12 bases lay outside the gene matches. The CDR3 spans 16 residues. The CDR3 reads CASSYGTGPNLGEQFF. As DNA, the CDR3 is TGTGCCAGCAGTTATGGGACAGGGCCCAACTTGGGTGAGCAGTTCTTC.

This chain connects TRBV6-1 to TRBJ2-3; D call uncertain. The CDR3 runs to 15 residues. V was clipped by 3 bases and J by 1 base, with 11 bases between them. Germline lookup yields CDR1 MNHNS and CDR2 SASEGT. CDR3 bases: TGTGCCAGCAGTGAGTCGCCGTACGGCACAGATACGCAGTATTTT. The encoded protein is CASSESPYGTDTQYF.

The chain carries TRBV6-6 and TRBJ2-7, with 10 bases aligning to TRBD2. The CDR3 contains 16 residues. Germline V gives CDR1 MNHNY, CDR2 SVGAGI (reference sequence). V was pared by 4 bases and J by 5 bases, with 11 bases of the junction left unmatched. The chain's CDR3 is CASSSSITSGINEQYF. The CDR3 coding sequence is TGTGCCAGCAGTTCCTCCATTACTAGCGGGATTAACGAGCAGTACTTC.

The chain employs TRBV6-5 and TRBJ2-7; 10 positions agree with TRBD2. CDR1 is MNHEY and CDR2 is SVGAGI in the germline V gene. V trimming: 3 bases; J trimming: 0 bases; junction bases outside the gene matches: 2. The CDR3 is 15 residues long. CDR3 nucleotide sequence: TGTGCCAGCAGTTATACTAGCGGGACCTCCTACGAGCAGTACTTC. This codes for CASSYTSGTSYEQYF.

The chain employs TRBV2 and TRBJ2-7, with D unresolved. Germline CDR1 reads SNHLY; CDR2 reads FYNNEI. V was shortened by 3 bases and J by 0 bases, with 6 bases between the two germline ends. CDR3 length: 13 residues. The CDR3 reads CASSDPNSYEQYF. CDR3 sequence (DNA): TGTGCCAGCAGTGACCCCAACTCCTACGAGCAGTACTTC. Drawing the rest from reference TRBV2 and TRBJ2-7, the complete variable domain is EPEVTQTPSHQVTQMGQEVILRCVPISNHLYFYWYRQILGQKVEFLVSFYNNEISEKSEIFDDQFSVERPDGSNFTLKIRSTKLEDSAMYFCASSDPNSYEQYFGPGTRLTVT.